The 20 T cell receptor beta chains in this list originate from one sample, sequenced in a study of OX40 agonist ivuxolimab in advanced cancers. Measured with immunoSEQ multiplex PCR; TCRdb has only the in-frame clones, and not every one. The sample has over 35,000 clones; 60% to 80% are singletons. Specimen: CD4+ or CD8+ T cells sorted from blood, collected in a trial of the OX40 agonist ivuxolimab. Receptor source: an adult with an advanced solid tumor such as melanoma, head and neck, liver or kidney cancer.

The J gene is TRBJ1-1, the V gene TRBV27; D might be TRBD1 (5 bases). There are 16 residues in the CDR3. V was trimmed by 3 bases and J by 0 bases, leaving 14 bases between them. Germline V gene sequence: CDR1 MNHEY, CDR2 SMNVEV (reference sequence). Here the CDR3 DNA reads TGTGCCAGCAGTTTCGGGGGTCCCGGAATGAACACTGAAGCTTTCTTT. This codes for CASSFGGPGMNTEAFF.

The CDR3 nucleotides are TGCGCCAGCAGCCAAGTCGGGTATGGGGCCAACGTCCTGACTTTC. This codes for CASSQVGYGANVLTF. The chain links TRBV4-1 to TRBJ2-6; no clear D gene. Germline CDR1 MGHRA, CDR2 YSYEKL. With 1 base removed from V and 3 bases from J, the gap between germline ends came to 7 bases. CDR3 size: 15 residues.

This chain links TRBV6-6 with TRBJ2-3; no clear D. This CDR3 comprises 14 residues. V was trimmed by 0 bases and J by 6 bases, leaving 10 bases between them. Germline CDR1 reads MNHNY; CDR2 reads SVGAGI (reference sequence). This CDR3 reads CASSYSIYSDTQYF. CDR3 sequence (DNA): TGTGCCAGCAGTTACTCGATTTACTCCGATACGCAGTATTTT.

The chain is built from TRBV6-6 and TRBJ2-5; D remains ambiguous. The CDR3 is 13 amino acids. Trimming removed 7 bases at V and 5 bases at J, with 14 bases between. CDR1 MNHNY and CDR2 SVGAGI come from the germline V gene (reference sequence). The chain's CDR3 is CASMQLSRETQYF. The CDR3 coding sequence is TGTGCCAGCATGCAGCTGTCCCGGGAGACCCAGTACTTC.

This chain connects TRBV6-5 to TRBJ1-3; D is undetermined. The V gene's germline CDR1 is MNHEY and CDR2 SVGAGI. This CDR3 spans 15 amino acids. The V and J ends lost 7 bases and 4 bases respectively, with 17 bases between them. The CDR3 here is CASTYSPSRGNTIYF. In DNA form, the CDR3 reads TGTGCCAGCACCTATAGTCCCTCGCGAGGAAACACCATATATTTT.

CDR3 nucleotide sequence: TGTGCCAGCACTACGGGGGACTATGGCTACACCTTC. Translated: CASTTGDYGYTF. The V call is TRBV2, the J call TRBJ1-2; possible D gene TRBD1, 5 bases. CDR1 and CDR2 from the germline V gene are SNHLY and FYNNEI. The germline V and J ends were trimmed by 7 bases and 3 bases, with 9 bases remaining between them. The CDR3 covers 12 residues. The complete variable domain, with remaining parts taken from reference TRBV2 and TRBJ1-2, reads EPEVTQTPSHQVTQMGQEVILRCVPISNHLYFYWYRQILGQKVEFLVSFYNNEISEKSEIFDDQFSVERPDGSNFTLKIRSTKLEDSAMYFCASTTGDYGYTFGSGTRLTVV.

The V gene is TRBV11-2, the J gene TRBJ2-7; D might be TRBD1 (6 bases). Germline V lookup: CDR1 SGHAT, CDR2 FQNNGV. The V gene lost 1 base and the J gene lost 3 bases, with 10 bases spanning the gap. CDR3 length: 14 residues. The CDR3 DNA is TGTGCCAGCAGCTTAGGCGGCAGGGGCTACGAGCAGTACTTC. Protein: CASSLGGRGYEQYF.

The rearrangement joins TRBV23-1 to TRBJ2-7; D remains unclear. TRBV23-1 is placed among ORFs of uncertain function. This CDR3 has 18 residues. Trimming cost V 0 bases and J 4 bases, with 22 bases left between them. CDR3 sequence reads: CASSQSYHRTEVTYEQYV. The CDR3 DNA follows: TGCGCCAGCAGTCAATCCTATCACCGGACGGAAGTTACTTACGAGCAGTACGTC.

This sequence joins TRBV10-3 and TRBJ2-5, with 11 bases matching TRBD1. Per the germline V gene, CDR1 is ENHRY and CDR2 is SYGVKD. The V and J ends lost 5 bases and 5 bases, in that order; junction bases with no gene match: 4. The CDR3 length is 14 residues. The CDR3 region is CAISTGQGVETQYF. The CDR3 DNA reads TGTGCCATCAGTACGGGACAGGGGGTGGAGACCCAGTACTTC.

The V and J genes are TRBV1 and TRBJ1-5. TRBV1 counts as a pseudogene. CDR3 length: 12 residues. CDR3 amino acids: CTSSPLNQPQHF. CDR3 DNA: TGCACCAGCAGCCCGCTCAATCAGCCCCAGCATTTT.

The J gene is TRBJ1-1, the V gene TRBV6-1, with D perhaps matching TRBD1 (6 bases). This CDR3 has 14 residues. Trimming stripped 6 bases from V and 5 bases from J, with 16 bases between. Per the germline V gene, CDR1 is MNHNS and CDR2 is SASEGT. This CDR3 reads CASRQQGGGTEAFF. The CDR3 DNA reads TGTGCCAGCAGACAACAGGGAGGGGGAACTGAAGCTTTCTTT.

As DNA, the CDR3 is TGCGCCAGCAGCACGGACTTCTTGTCATCCTACGAGCAGTACTTC. Translation gives CASSTDFLSSYEQYF. The gene calls are TRBV5-1 and TRBJ2-7, with a weak D call TRBD2 (5 bases). Per the germline V gene, CDR1 is SGHRS and CDR2 is YFSETQ. V gave up 4 bases and J gave up 1 base, with 15 bases separating them. The CDR3 is made up of 15 amino acids.

This clone was seen just once. The genes are TRBV29-1 and TRBJ2-4, with 8 nucleotides matching TRBD1. Germline V lookup: CDR1 SQVTM, CDR2 ANQGSEA. The CDR3 extends over 14 amino acids. J gave up 3 bases and V 6 bases, and 7 bases lay outside the gene matches. In DNA, the CDR3 is TGCAGCGTCATCTGGACAGGGTTCAAAAACATTCAGTACTTC. Amino acid sequence: CSVIWTGFKNIQYF.

The rearrangement uses TRBV7-2 and TRBJ2-1, with 11 bases lining up with TRBD2. J gave up 9 bases and V 1 base, and 11 bases lay outside the gene matches. Germline V gene data show CDR1 as SGHTA and CDR2 as FQGNSA. The CDR3 runs 17 residues. Written as DNA, the CDR3 is TGTGCCAGCAGCTTAGTCCCTAGCGGGGGGTCCGGTGGTGAGCAGTTCTTC. Its translation: CASSLVPSGGSGGEQFF.

The chain combines TRBV30 with TRBJ2-3; no definite D call. The germline V and J ends were trimmed by 3 bases and 0 bases, with 7 bases remaining between them. Per the germline V gene, CDR1 is GTSNPN and CDR2 is SVGIG (reference sequence). There are 13 residues in the CDR3. The CDR3 loop reads CAWSLTSTDTQYF. The CDR3 region has the DNA TGTGCCTGGAGCCTGACTAGCACAGATACGCAGTATTTT.

The table lists this clone with a count of one. The V and J genes are TRBV11-2 and TRBJ1-1, with no clear D. This CDR3 spans 14 amino acids. V shed 5 bases and J shed 0 bases, with 10 bases lying between them. The germline gives CDR1 SGHAT, CDR2 FQNNGV. The CDR3 coding sequence is TGTGCCAGCAGCCTCCACGCAGTGAACACTGAAGCTTTCTTT. Translated, it gives CASSLHAVNTEAFF.

This clone was detected only a few times. The V and J genes are TRBV18 and TRBJ1-1; D might be TRBD1 (6 bases). Germline CDR1 is KGHSH and CDR2 is LQKENI. The CDR3 consists of 18 residues. V dropped 2 bases and J dropped 0 bases, with 19 bases sitting between them. Here the CDR3 DNA reads TGTGCCAGCTCACCAAGGGGGACGACAGGTGCCATGAACACTGAAGCTTTCTTT. Its translation: CASSPRGTTGAMNTEAFF. The variable domain in full, with the rest retrieved from reference TRBV18 and TRBJ1-1, is NAGVMQNPRHLVRRRGQEARLRCSPMKGHSHVYWYRQLPEEGLKFMVYLQKENIIDESGMPKERFSAEFPKEGPSILRIQQVVRGDSAAYFCASSPRGTTGAMNTEAFFGQGTRLTVV.

The chain links TRBV5-1 to TRBJ1-1, with D possibly matching TRBD1 (6 bases). The V gene lost 4 bases and the J gene lost 10 bases, with 23 bases spanning the gap. This CDR3 contains 15 residues. The germline V gene encodes CDR1 SGHRS and CDR2 YFSETQ. CDR3 amino acids: CASSRETGTSLLAFF. CDR3 nucleotides: TGCGCCAGCAGCCGAGAAACAGGGACTTCCCTCTTAGCTTTCTTT. Filled out from reference TRBV5-1 and TRBJ1-1, the complete variable domain reads KAGVTQTPRYLIKTRGQQVTLSCSPISGHRSVSWYQQTPGQGLQFLFEYFSETQRNKGNFPGRFSGRQFSNSRSEMNVSTLELGDSALYLCASSRETGTSLLAFFGQGTRLTVV.

In its sample, this clone was seen once. The chain has TRBV5-1 and TRBJ1-6; 7 nucleotides match TRBD1. This CDR3 comprises 16 residues. Trimming at V came to 4 bases and at J to 3 bases, leaving 7 bases not matched to a gene. Germline CDR1 is SGHRS and CDR2 is YFSETQ. The CDR3: CASSAQGTIYNSPLHF. The CDR3 DNA is TGCGCCAGCAGCGCACAGGGGACGATCTATAATTCACCCCTCCACTTT. The full variable domain, its missing parts supplied by reference TRBV5-1 and TRBJ1-6, is KAGVTQTPRYLIKTRGQQVTLSCSPISGHRSVSWYQQTPGQGLQFLFEYFSETQRNKGNFPGRFSGRQFSNSRSEMNVSTLELGDSALYLCASSAQGTIYNSPLHFGNGTRLTVT.

The chain has TRBV5-1 and TRBJ2-1, with D maybe TRBD2 (7 bases). The germline gives CDR1 SGHRS, CDR2 YFSETQ. V was trimmed by 0 bases and J by 7 bases, leaving 17 bases between them. This CDR3 is built from 16 residues. CDR3 sequence: CASSLEGLGGRNEQFF. CDR3 nucleotides: TGCGCCAGCAGCTTGGAAGGGTTGGGGGGGCGGAATGAGCAGTTCTTC.